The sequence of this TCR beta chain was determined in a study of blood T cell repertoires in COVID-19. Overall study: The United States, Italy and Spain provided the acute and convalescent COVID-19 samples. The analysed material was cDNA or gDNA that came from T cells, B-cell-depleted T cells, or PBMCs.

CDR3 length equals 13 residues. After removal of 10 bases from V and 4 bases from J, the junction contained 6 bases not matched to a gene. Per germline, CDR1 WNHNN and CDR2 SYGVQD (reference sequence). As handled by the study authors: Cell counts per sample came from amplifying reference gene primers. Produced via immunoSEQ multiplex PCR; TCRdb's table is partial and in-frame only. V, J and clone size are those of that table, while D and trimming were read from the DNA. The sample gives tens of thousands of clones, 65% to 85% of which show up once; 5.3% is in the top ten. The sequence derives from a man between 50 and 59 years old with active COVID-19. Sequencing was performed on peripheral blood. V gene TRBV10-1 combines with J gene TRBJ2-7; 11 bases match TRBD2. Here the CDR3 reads CATAGLADYEQYF. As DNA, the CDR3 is TGCGCCACCGCGGGACTAGCGGATTACGAGCAGTACTTC.